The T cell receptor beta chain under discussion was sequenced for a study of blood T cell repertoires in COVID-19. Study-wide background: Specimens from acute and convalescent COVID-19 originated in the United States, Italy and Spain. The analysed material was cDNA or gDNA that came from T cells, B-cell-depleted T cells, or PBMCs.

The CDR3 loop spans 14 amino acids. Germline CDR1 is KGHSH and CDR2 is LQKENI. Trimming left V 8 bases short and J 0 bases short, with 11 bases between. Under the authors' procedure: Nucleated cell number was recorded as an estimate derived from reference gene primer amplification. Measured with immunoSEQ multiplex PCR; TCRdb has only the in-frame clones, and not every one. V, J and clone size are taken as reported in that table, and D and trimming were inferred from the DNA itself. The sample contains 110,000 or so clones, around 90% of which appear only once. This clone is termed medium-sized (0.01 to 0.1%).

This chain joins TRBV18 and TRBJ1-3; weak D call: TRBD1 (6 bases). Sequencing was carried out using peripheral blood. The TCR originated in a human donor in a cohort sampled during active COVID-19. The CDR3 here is CASLRTDSGNTIYF. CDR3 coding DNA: TGTGCCAGCCTCCGGACAGACTCTGGAAACACCATATATTTT. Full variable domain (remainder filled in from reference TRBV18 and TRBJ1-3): NAGVMQNPRHLVRRRGQEARLRCSPMKGHSHVYWYRQLPEEGLKFMVYLQKENIIDESGMPKERFSAEFPKEGPSILRIQQVVRGDSAAYFCASLRTDSGNTIYFGEGSWLTVV.